Shown below are 15 T cell receptor beta chains from a single sample sequenced in a study of blood T cells in healthy people across ages. Next came a second PCR, run for roughly 6 to 11 cycles, which used a sample-barcoded 5' primer along with a J-beta primer mix. TCRdb reprocessed the 5' RACE reads via MiXCR and lists one record per CDR3 protein. The sample records 1.5 million to 2 million distinct CDR3 sequences, 40% to 55% being singletons. What was sequenced was blood. All receptors derive from a woman in her thirties or forties in good health.

The chain recombines TRBV7-8 with TRBJ2-1; a weak D match, TRBD2 (7 bases). Germline V gene sequence: CDR1 SGHVS, CDR2 FQNEAQ. This CDR3 is 18 amino acids long. V gave up 1 base and J gave up 6 bases, with 22 bases separating them. The CDR3 is CASSLGGGGGAVGNEQFF. In nucleotides, the CDR3 is TGTGCCAGCAGCTTAGGTGGGGGTGGGGGGGCGGTTGGCAATGAGCAGTTCTTC.

This clonotype occurred a few times. The CDR3 is CASSQTRRNEQFF. CDR3 nucleotide sequence: TGTGCCAGCAGCCAGACTAGGCGCAATGAGCAGTTCTTC. The J gene is TRBJ2-1, the V gene TRBV3-1; a possible D gene is TRBD2 (6 bases). The CDR3 totals 13 residues. The ends were cut back, 3 bases at V and 6 bases at J, with 9 bases in the middle. Germline CDR1 and CDR2: LGHDT and YNNKEL (reference sequence).

This clonotype has more than one count but fewer than ten. The gene calls are TRBV2 and TRBJ2-3; TRBD2 matches at 7 bases. Per germline, CDR1 SNHLY and CDR2 FYNNEI. V was pared by 6 bases and J by 1 base, with 16 bases of the junction left unmatched. The CDR3 is made up of 18 amino acids. The CDR3 DNA reads as TGTGCCAGCAGCGCATATGGGGGAGAGCGGGGCCGCACAGATACGCAGTATTTT. Protein product: CASSAYGGERGRTDTQYF.

The chain has TRBV7-3 and TRBJ1-1; D not certain. The CDR3 contains 13 residues. Per germline, CDR1 SGHTA and CDR2 FQGTGA. Trimming removed 5 bases from V and 5 bases from J, with 12 bases in between. CDR3 DNA: TGTGCCAGCAGCGACGGACCGGGTACTGAAGCTTTCTTT. This encodes CASSDGPGTEAFF.

The rearrangement joins TRBV7-9 to TRBJ2-3, with a tentative D call TRBD1 (6 bases). This CDR3 has 16 residues. Trimming took off 1 base at V and 4 bases at J, with 15 bases between the two ends. Germline loops: CDR1 SEHNR, CDR2 FQNEAQ (reference sequence). The CDR3 sequence is CASSLGTEVYPDTQYF. CDR3 coding DNA: TGTGCCAGCAGCTTAGGGACAGAAGTGTACCCAGATACGCAGTATTTT.

This sequence joins TRBV28 and TRBJ1-1; D gene unclear. CDR1 is MDHEN and CDR2 is SYDVKM in the germline V gene. There are 13 residues in the CDR3. V dropped 4 bases and J dropped 4 bases, with 10 bases sitting between them. In nucleotides, the CDR3 is TGTGCCAGCAGTTCCACCTTGCTCACTGAAGCTTTCTTT. Translating gives CASSSTLLTEAFF.

This clonotype showed up just a few times. The chain links TRBV7-2 to TRBJ2-3, with 12 bases aligning to TRBD2. The CDR3 is 16 residues long. Germline CDR1 SGHTA, CDR2 FQGNSA. The junction had 10 bases not matched to a gene; V was cut back by 4 bases and J by 8 bases. DNA of the CDR3: TGTGCCAGCAGCTCAGACCTAGCGGGGGGGCAGGGTACGCAGTATTTT. It specifies CASSSDLAGGQGTQYF.

This clonotype was detected a few times. The chain employs TRBV7-6 and TRBJ2-6; D might be TRBD2 (7 bases). The CDR3 is 15 residues long. Germline V gene data show CDR1 as SGHVS and CDR2 as FNYEAQ. V lost 8 bases and J lost 1, with 12 bases in between. CDR3 loop: CASLRGGSGANVLTF. The CDR3 region has the DNA TGTGCCAGCTTAAGGGGGGGATCTGGGGCCAACGTCCTGACTTTC.

This clonotype was seen only a few times. Here the CDR3 reads CASSHAGDSGANVLTF. The CDR3 DNA is TGTGCCAGCAGCCACGCAGGGGACTCTGGGGCCAACGTCCTGACTTTC. The chain couples TRBV4-2 to TRBJ2-6, with a possible D match to TRBD1 (6 bases). The CDR3 is 16 residues long. CDR1 and CDR2 from the germline V gene are LGHNA and YNFKEQ. The V end was cut by 3 bases, the J end by 0 bases, with 9 bases between.

The chain is built from TRBV2 and TRBJ2-5; TRBD2 aligns across 12 bases. The CDR3 sequence is 15 residues long. J gave up 4 bases and V 6 bases, and 6 bases lay outside the gene matches. Germline assignment: CDR1 SNHLY and CDR2 FYNNEI. The CDR3 DNA is TGTGCCAGCAGCAGGACTAGCGGGGACGTAGAGACCCAGTACTTC. Protein product: CASSRTSGDVETQYF.

This clonotype has just a few counts. The V call is TRBV7-2, the J call TRBJ2-7; no definite D call. The CDR3 sequence is 12 residues long. Germline V gene sequence: CDR1 SGHTA, CDR2 FQGNSA. Trimming pared 5 bases from V and 6 bases from J, leaving 11 bases between. The CDR3: CASSLGRVEQYF. The CDR3 nucleotides are TGTGCCAGCAGCCTTGGTAGGGTCGAGCAGTACTTC.

In the case of this clonotype: At one boundary the junction diverges from the germline segment, which might be a read error. The chain employs TRBV5-6 and TRBJ2-1, with D possibly being TRBD1 or TRBD2 (5 bases each). The CDR3 covers 16 residues. CDR1 and CDR2 (germline): SGHDT, YYEEEE. In DNA, the CDR3 is TGTGCCAGCAGCTCAGGGACGGAGAGCTCCGACAATGAGCAGTTCTTC. It encodes CASSSGTESSDNEQFF.

This clonotype showed up just a few times. The CDR3 loop reads CASSSRQELAKNIQYF. CDR3 coding DNA: TGTGCCAGCAGCTCCAGACAGGAACTAGCCAAAAACATTCAGTACTTC. This chain links TRBV7-2 with TRBJ2-4; perhaps TRBD1 as D (6 bases). Trimming pared 4 bases from V and 0 bases from J, leaving 13 bases between. Germline CDR1 SGHTA, CDR2 FQGNSA. The length of the CDR3 is 16 residues.

In DNA form, the CDR3 reads TGCAGTGCTATAAAGGGACACCCATCGGATGGCTACACCTTC. Protein product: CSAIKGHPSDGYTF. The J gene is TRBJ1-2, the V gene TRBV20-1; weak D call: TRBD1 (6 bases). The CDR3 extends over 14 amino acids. Germline CDR1 reads DFQATT; CDR2 reads SNEGSKA (reference sequence). The V end lost 4 bases, the J end lost 6 bases, and 18 bases lay between the germline ends.

The rearrangement uses TRBV20-1 and TRBJ2-3; 11 nucleotides align to TRBD2. Unmatched junction bases numbered 8, after V lost 0 bases and J lost 6 bases. The germline V gene encodes CDR1 DFQATT and CDR2 SNEGSKA (reference sequence). This CDR3 spans 16 amino acids. CDR3 sequence: CSARDNRPSGGDTQYF. The CDR3 DNA reads as TGCAGTGCTAGAGATAATAGGCCTAGCGGGGGGGATACGCAGTATTTT.